What follows are 6 T cell receptor beta chains derived from one specimen sequenced in a study of T cell repertoires in cytomegalovirus infection (dated by TCRdb to about 2019). Interpreted using the paper, the treatment or condition label stands for: in vitro stimulation with specific CMV peptide epitopes to enrich CMV-specific T cells. No cognate antigen is known for these TCRs. TCRdb lists the instrument as Illumina HiSeq 1500. The public reads were reanalyzed by TCRdb: fastp trimming at Q25, MiXCR alignment, in-frame beta chains only. Every CDR3 protein is listed once, alongside the most common genes and DNA of its rows. Present in this sample are about half a million distinct CDR3 sequences, approximately 46% of which were seen just once. The ten largest clones capture roughly two fifths of the sample. The specimen comprised cultured PBMCs, sampled from culture after CMV antigen stimulation. All receptors derive from a human donor in good health (CMV status not recorded). Some clones in this sample may be carry-over from other donors' samples.

This chain connects TRBV7-6 to TRBJ2-7, with 8 nucleotides matching TRBD2. The junction had 6 bases not matched to a gene; V was cut back by 2 bases and J by 0 bases. Germline V gene sequence: CDR1 SGHVS, CDR2 FNYEAQ. The CDR3 has 16 amino acids. As DNA, the CDR3 is TGTGCCAGCAGCTTAAGCGGAGCGGGAGACTCCTACGAGCAGTACTTC. This sequence encodes CASSLSGAGDSYEQYF. The full variable domain, completed using reference TRBV7-6 and TRBJ2-7, is GAGVSQSPRYKVTKRGQDVALRCDPISGHVSLYWYRQALGQGPEFLTYFNYEAQQDKSGLPNDRFSAERPEGSISTLTIQRTEQRDSAMYRCASSLSGAGDSYEQYFGPGTRLTVT.

This clonotype has just a few counts. In DNA form, the CDR3 reads TGTGCCATCGCTGGTGGACAGATGAACACTGAAGCTTTCTTT. Its protein product is CAIAGGQMNTEAFF. The chain links TRBV10-3 to TRBJ1-1, with D perhaps matching TRBD1 (6 bases). Germline CDR1 is ENHRY and CDR2 is SYGVKD. This CDR3 is built from 14 residues. V was clipped by 8 bases and J by 0 bases, with 13 bases between them.

The chain carries TRBV27 and TRBJ2-3; the D gene is possibly TRBD2 (6 bases). This CDR3 has 17 amino acids. V was shortened by 1 base and J by 5 bases, with 19 bases between the two germline ends. CDR1 is MNHEY and CDR2 is SMNVEV in the germline V gene (reference sequence). The CDR3 bases are TGTGCCAGCAGTTTATTTAGCGGATACCCCTCGGGAGATACGCAGTATTTT. This gives the protein CASSLFSGYPSGDTQYF.

J is TRBJ2-1 and V is TRBV7-2; 10 nucleotides align to TRBD2. The ends lost 5 bases at V and 3 bases at J; junction bases unmatched: 4. Germline V CDR1 and CDR2: SGHTA, FQGNSA. The CDR3 has 15 amino acids. In nucleotides, the CDR3 is TGTGCCAGCAGCCCTAGCGGGGGCCACTACAATGAGCAGTTCTTC. This gives the protein CASSPSGGHYNEQFF.

The chain carries TRBV7-9 and TRBJ1-1; D possibly corresponds to TRBD1 (5 bases). The germline CDR1 and CDR2 sequences are SEHNR and FQNEAQ (reference sequence). The CDR3 has 13 amino acids. Between the trimmed V and J ends, which lost 10 bases and 2 bases, there was a span of 14 bases. CDR3 DNA sequence: TGTGCCACCCGAGATCAGGGAAACACTGAAGCTTTCTTT. Translation gives CATRDQGNTEAFF. The full variable domain, with the rest looked up from reference TRBV7-9 and TRBJ1-1, is DTGVSQNPRHKITKRGQNVTFRCDPISEHNRLYWYRQTLGQGPEFLTYFQNEAQLEKSRLLSDRFSAERPKGSFSTLEIQRTEQGDSAMYLCATRDQGNTEAFFGQGTRLTVV.

The table lists this clonotype with a few counts. V usage is TRBV12-5 and J usage is TRBJ1-5; D possibly corresponds to TRBD1 (6 bases). V lost 1 base and J lost 1, with 8 bases in between. CDR3 length: 15 residues. Germline CDR1 and CDR2: LGHNT and FRNRAP. DNA for the CDR3: TGTGCTAGTGGTTTGGGTACAGGGAGCAATCAGCCCCAGCATTTT. Its translation is CASGLGTGSNQPQHF.